This T cell receptor (beta chain) was documented in a study of cytomegalovirus exposure and HLA in healthy donors. Study-wide points: Accurate prediction of HLA-A and HLA-B alleles (for most subjects) was reportedly achieved from TCR beta sequences.

The germline V gene has CDR1 SGHRS and CDR2 YFSETQ. The CDR3 contains 16 residues. V dropped 1 base and J dropped 3 bases, with 15 bases sitting between them. The PCR had 60 Vbeta and 13 Jbeta primers. TCRdb's table, derived via immunoSEQ multiplex PCR, lists solely in-frame clones and lacks some. The sample has approximately 89,000 clones; roughly three quarters are singletons. Turning to this clone: Its cognate antigen is unknown.

The sequence came from a male donor in good health and CMV-seronegative. J is TRBJ2-3 and V is TRBV5-1, with a tentative D call TRBD2 (5 bases). Input material: PBMCs. CDR3 loop: CASSLLSGRGTDTQYF. The CDR3 coding sequence is TGCGCCAGCAGCTTGCTTTCCGGTCGGGGAACAGATACGCAGTATTTT.